This T cell receptor beta chain was recorded in a study of shared clonotypes between healthy human individuals. Study at large: Donor composition was a couple of women and a few men, aged 18 to 49. Whole-study findings and limits: Among the subsets, naive ones generally showed larger estimated richness than memory ones. The represented genetic and exposure-history diversity was limited by the small number of donors.

Clones were sequenced by immunoSEQ multiplex PCR, and TCRdb holds only the in-frame ones, with some missing. Of approximately 600,000 clones listed, roughly 95% are singletons. V trimming: 8 bases; J trimming: 1 base; junction bases outside the gene matches: 13. The germline V gene encodes CDR1 MDHEN and CDR2 SYDVKM. The CDR3 totals 16 residues. Of note for this clone: What it binds is not known.

Naive CD8 cells lacked CD45RO, underwent positive selection for CCR7 and left out terminally differentiated effector memory CD45RA+ cells. Sequenced material: naive CD8+ T cells sorted from blood. This chain joins TRBV28 and TRBJ2-7, with TRBD2 matching 8 bases. The clonotype originates from a woman younger than 45 in good health. The CDR3 DNA reads TGTGCCAGCGTACGAGAGAGCGGGAGAGAATCCTACGAGCAGTACTTC. It translates to CASVRESGRESYEQYF.